This T cell receptor beta chain stems from a study of T cell repertoires in cytomegalovirus infection. Study at large: Carrying CMV and the relevant HLA type showed in public TCR beta signatures. Whole-study findings and limits: Cumulative frequency of public TCR beta families picked out carriers of CMV plus the relevant HLA.

This clonotype appeared a single time. Its cognate antigen is unknown. The CDR3 length is 14 residues. Germline V CDR1 and CDR2: SGHVT, SQSDAQ. V was shortened by 1 base and J by 5 bases, with 12 bases between the two germline ends. TCRdb passed the reads through MiXCR, listing each CDR3 protein once. The repertoire holds approximately 490,000 distinct CDR3 sequences, roughly 10% seen once, with around 9.6% in the top ten. The sequencing sample was made of PBMCs. The clonotype was recovered from a human donor in good health (CMV status not recorded). Some clones in this sample may be carry-over from other donors' samples. The chain combines TRBV7-4 with TRBJ2-7, with D maybe TRBD1 (5 bases). CDR3 nucleotides: TGTGCCAGCAGCTTAGGGGGCGCAGTCCACGAGCAGTACTTC. As protein: CASSLGGAVHEQYF.